This section outlines one T cell receptor beta chain sequence together with its context. Original analysis: For nucleated cells, counts were estimated from reference gene primer amplification. Only in-frame clones appear in the TCRdb table, and some are missing; sequencing was by immunoSEQ multiplex PCR. The D gene and trimming were derived from the DNA, and the V and J assignments and clone size from that table. The data hold 30,000 or so clones, with roughly 84% observed a single time. This entry belongs to a study of blood T cell repertoires in COVID-19. Study overall: T cells, B-cell-depleted T cells, or PBMCs provided the cDNA or gDNA that served as material.

The CDR3 spans 13 residues. V lost 6 bases and J lost 8, with 15 bases in between. Germline loops: CDR1 MNHEY, CDR2 SMNVEV (reference sequence). V is TRBV27 and J is TRBJ2-3; D gene ambiguous. The TCR was taken from a man aged 55-75 years with active COVID-19. Input material: peripheral blood. This CDR3 reads CASSPTNPTTQYF. The CDR3 DNA follows: TGTGCCAGCAGCCCTACCAACCCCACTACGCAGTATTTT.